This TCR beta chain stems from a study of cytotoxic CD8 clonotypes in ibrutinib-treated CLL. The study, taken as a whole, reports: Against age-matched healthy donors, baseline clonality ran higher and tracked circulating CD8+ T-cell counts.

This clone was observed a few times. The target antigen is unknown. The CDR3 is made up of 15 amino acids. J gave up 2 bases and V 6 bases, and 10 bases lay outside the gene matches. CDR1 is SGHAT, CDR2 FQNNGV, per germline. Depths of 1 in 200,000 to 1 in 1 million T cells were the sequencing target. TCRdb's copy holds only in-frame clones and misses some; the assay was immunoSEQ multiplex PCR. The sample has about 68,000 clones, around two thirds seen once; the top ten hold approximately 5.2%. Sequencing used PBMCs, obtained after 12 months of ibrutinib treatment. The source is a human donor with chronic lymphocytic leukemia. This chain links TRBV11-2 with TRBJ2-7, with 7 bases lining up with TRBD2. Here the CDR3 reads CASRPDAGLPYEQYF. DNA for the CDR3: TGTGCCAGCAGACCCGATGCGGGACTACCCTACGAGCAGTACTTC. The full variable domain, completed using reference TRBV11-2 and TRBJ2-7, is EAGVAQSPRYKIIEKRQSVAFWCNPISGHATLYWYQQILGQGPKLLIQFQNNGVVDDSQLPKDRFSAERLKGVDSTLKIQPAKLEDSAVYLCASRPDAGLPYEQYFGPGTRLTVT.